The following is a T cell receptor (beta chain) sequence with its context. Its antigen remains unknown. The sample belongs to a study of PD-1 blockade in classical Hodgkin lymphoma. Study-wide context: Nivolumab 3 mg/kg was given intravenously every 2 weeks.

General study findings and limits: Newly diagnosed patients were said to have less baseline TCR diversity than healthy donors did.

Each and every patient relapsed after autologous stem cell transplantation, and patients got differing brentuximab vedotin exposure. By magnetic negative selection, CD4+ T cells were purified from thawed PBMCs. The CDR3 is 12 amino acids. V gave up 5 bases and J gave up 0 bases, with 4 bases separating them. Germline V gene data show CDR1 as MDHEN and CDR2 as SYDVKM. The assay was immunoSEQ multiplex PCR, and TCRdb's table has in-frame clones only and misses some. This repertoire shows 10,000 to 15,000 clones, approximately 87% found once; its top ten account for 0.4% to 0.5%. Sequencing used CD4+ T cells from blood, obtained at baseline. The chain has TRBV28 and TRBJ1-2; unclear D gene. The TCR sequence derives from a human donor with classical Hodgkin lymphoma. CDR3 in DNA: TGTGCCAGCAGTCCAACTAACTATGGCTACACCTTC. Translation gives CASSPTNYGYTF.